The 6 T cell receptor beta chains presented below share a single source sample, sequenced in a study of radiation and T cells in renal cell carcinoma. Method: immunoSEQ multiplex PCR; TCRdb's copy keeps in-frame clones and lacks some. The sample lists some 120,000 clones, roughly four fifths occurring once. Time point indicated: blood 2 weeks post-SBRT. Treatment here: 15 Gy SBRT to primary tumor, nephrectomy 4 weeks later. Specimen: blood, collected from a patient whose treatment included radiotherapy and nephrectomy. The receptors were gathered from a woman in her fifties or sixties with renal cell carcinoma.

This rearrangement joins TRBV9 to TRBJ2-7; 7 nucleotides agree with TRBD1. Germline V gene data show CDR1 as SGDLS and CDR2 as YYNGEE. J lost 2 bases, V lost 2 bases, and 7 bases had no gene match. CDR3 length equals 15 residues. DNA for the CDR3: TGTGCCAGCAGCGTCACGGGACAGCTAACCTACGAGCAGTACTTC. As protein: CASSVTGQLTYEQYF.

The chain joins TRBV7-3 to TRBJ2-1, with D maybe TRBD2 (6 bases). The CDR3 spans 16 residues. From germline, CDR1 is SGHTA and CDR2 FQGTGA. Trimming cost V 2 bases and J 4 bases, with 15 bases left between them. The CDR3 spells CASSLRDLGRYNEQFF. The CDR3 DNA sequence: TGTGCCAGCAGCTTACGGGACTTAGGTCGGTACAATGAGCAGTTCTTC.

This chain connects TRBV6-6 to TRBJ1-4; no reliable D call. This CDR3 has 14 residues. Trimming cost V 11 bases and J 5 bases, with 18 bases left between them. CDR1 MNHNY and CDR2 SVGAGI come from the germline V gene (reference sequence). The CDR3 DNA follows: TGTGCCGCTAAACGGGCGGCTCGGAATGAAAAACTGTTTTTT. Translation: CAAKRAARNEKLFF.

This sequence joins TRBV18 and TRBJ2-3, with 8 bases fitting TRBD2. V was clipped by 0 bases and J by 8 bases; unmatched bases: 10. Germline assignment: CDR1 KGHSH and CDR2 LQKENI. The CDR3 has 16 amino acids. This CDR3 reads CASSPPSGDPSVTQYF. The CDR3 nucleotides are TGTGCCAGCTCACCACCTAGCGGGGACCCTTCAGTTACGCAGTATTTT.

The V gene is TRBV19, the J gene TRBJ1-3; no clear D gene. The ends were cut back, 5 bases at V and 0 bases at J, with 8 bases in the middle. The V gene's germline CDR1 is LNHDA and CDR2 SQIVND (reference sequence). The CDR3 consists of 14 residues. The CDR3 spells CASSLQISGNTIYF. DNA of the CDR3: TGTGCCAGTAGTCTACAGATCTCTGGAAACACCATATATTTT.

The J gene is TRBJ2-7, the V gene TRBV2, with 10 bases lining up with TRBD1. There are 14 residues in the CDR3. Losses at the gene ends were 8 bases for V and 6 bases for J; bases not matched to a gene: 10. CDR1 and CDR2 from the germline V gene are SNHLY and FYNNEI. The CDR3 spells CASGGQGSGGEQYF. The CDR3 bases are TGTGCCAGCGGGGGACAGGGGTCGGGCGGCGAGCAGTACTTC.